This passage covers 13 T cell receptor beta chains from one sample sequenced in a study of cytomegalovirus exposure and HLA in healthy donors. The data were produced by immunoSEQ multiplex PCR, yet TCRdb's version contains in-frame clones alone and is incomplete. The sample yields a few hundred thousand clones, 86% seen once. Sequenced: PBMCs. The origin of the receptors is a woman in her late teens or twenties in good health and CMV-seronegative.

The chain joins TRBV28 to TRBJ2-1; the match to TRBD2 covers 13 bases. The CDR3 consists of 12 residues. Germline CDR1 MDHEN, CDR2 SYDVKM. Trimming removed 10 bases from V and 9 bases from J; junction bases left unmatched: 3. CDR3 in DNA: TGTGCCACCCGACTAGCGGGAGGTGAGCAGTTCTTC. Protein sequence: CATRLAGGEQFF.

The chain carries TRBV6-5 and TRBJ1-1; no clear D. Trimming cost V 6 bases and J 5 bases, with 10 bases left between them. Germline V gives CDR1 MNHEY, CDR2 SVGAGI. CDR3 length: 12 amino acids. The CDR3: CASRKAGTEAFF. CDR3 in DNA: TGTGCCAGCAGAAAGGCGGGGACTGAAGCTTTCTTT.

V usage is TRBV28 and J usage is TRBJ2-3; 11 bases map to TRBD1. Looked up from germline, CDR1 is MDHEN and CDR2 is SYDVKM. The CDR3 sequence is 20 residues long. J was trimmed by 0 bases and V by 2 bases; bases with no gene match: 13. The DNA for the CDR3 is TGTGCCAGCAGTTTAAGTGGACAGGGGGCAACAATTCCAAGCACAGATACGCAGTATTTT. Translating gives CASSLSGQGATIPSTDTQYF. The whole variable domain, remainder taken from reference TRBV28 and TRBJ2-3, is DVKVTQSSRYLVKRTGEKVFLECVQDMDHENMFWYRQDPGLGLRLIYFSYDVKMKEKGDIPEGYSVSREKKERFSLILESASTNQTSMYLCASSLSGQGATIPSTDTQYFGPGTRLTVL.

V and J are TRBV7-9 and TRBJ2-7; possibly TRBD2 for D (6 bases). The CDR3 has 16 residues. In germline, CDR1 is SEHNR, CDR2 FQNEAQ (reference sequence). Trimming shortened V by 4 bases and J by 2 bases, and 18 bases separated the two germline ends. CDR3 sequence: CASSSPWGEKTYEQYF. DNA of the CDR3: TGTGCCAGCAGCTCCCCGTGGGGGGAAAAGACCTACGAGCAGTACTTC.

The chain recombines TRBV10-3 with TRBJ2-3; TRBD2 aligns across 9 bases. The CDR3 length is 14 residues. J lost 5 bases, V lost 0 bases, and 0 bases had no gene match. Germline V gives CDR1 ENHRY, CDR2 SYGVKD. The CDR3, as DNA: TGTGCCATCAGTGAGTCACTAGCGGGAGATACGCAGTATTTT. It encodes CAISESLAGDTQYF.

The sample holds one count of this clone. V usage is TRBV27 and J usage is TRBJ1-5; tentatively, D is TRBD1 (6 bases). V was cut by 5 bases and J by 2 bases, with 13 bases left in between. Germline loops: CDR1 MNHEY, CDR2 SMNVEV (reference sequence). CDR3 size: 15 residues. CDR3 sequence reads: CASSTQGAGNQPQHF. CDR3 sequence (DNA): TGTGCCAGCAGTACACAGGGTGCGGGCAATCAGCCCCAGCATTTT.

In DNA, the CDR3 is TGTGCCACACAACCAATACCCGGGGGGCTAGACTATGGCTACACCTTC. This translates into CATQPIPGGLDYGYTF. The chain uses TRBV11-2 and TRBJ1-2; D is perhaps TRBD1 (6 bases). V lost 10 bases to trimming and J lost 3 bases, with 24 bases between them. The CDR3 has 16 amino acids. Germline loops: CDR1 SGHAT, CDR2 FQNNGV.

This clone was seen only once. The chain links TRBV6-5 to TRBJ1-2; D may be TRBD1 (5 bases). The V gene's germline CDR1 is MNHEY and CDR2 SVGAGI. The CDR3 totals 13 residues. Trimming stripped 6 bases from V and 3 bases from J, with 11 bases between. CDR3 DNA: TGTGCCAGCAGCCCCGGGACTTACTATGGCTACACCTTC. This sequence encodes CASSPGTYYGYTF.

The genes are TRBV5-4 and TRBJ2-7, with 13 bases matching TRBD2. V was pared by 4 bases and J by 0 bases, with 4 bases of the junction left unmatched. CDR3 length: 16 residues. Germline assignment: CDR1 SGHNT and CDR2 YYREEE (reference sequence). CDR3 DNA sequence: TGTGCCAGCAGCCCACGGACTAGCGGGAGCTCCTACGAGCAGTACTTC. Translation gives CASSPRTSGSSYEQYF.

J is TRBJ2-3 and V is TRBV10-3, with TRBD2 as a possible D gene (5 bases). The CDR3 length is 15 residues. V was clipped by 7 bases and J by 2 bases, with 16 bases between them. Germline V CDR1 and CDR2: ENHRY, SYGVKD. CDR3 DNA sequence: TGTGCCATCACGGCTGAGCGAGCGGTCACAGATACGCAGTATTTT. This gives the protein CAITAERAVTDTQYF.

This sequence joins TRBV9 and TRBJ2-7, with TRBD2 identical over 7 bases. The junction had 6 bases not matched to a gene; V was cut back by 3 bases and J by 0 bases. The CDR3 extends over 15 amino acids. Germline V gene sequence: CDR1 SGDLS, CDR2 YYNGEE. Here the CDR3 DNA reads TGTGCCAGCAGCGAGAGCGGGACGCCCTCCTACGAGCAGTACTTC. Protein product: CASSESGTPSYEQYF.

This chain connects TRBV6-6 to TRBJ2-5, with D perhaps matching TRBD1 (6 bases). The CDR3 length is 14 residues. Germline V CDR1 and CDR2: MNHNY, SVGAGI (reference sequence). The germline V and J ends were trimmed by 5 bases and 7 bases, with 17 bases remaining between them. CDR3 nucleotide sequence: TGTGCCAGCAGTCACCGGACAGTCCTCGCGACCCAGTACTTC. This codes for CASSHRTVLATQYF.

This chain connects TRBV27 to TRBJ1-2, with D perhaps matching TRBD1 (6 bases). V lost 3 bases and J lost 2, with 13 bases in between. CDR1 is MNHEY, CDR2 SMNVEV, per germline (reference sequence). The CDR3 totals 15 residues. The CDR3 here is CASSLLGAGNYGYTF. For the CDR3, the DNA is TGTGCCAGCAGTTTGCTGGGGGCAGGGAACTATGGCTACACCTTC.